The 4 T cell receptor beta chains listed next were all sequenced from one sample in a study of post-analysis software for immune sequencing data (dated by TCRdb to between 2014 and 2017). Overall study results and their limits: Significantly higher frequencies in patients than in controls were found for roughly five TRBV segments, including TRBV5-6, TRBV5-1 and TRBV20-1.

Their antigens remain unidentified. The library was obtained by PCR. Sequenced using an Illumina HiSeq 2500. To reduce PCR and sequencing biases, unique molecular identifiers were incorporated into the TCR beta cDNA libraries. TCRdb reworked the public reads: Q25 trimming with fastp, MiXCR clone assembly, productive beta chains retained. Rows matching on CDR3 protein sequence are summarized as one entry with the most common DNA and genes. The sample profile shows about 620,000 distinct CDR3 sequences; around 47% of them were found once. Around 1.7% of the sample belongs to the ten largest clones. Sequencing was carried out using blood. These receptors were taken from a girl aged 5 to 17 with multiple sclerosis.

This clonotype was seen more than once but under ten times. This chain joins TRBV7-9 and TRBJ2-3, with 11 bases lining up with TRBD2. The CDR3 has 18 residues. Per the germline V gene, CDR1 is SEHNR and CDR2 is FQNEAQ (reference sequence). V lost 2 bases, J lost 0 bases, and 7 bases stayed unmatched. The chain's CDR3 is CASSLPRRLAGSTDTQYF. Here the CDR3 DNA reads TGTGCCAGCAGCTTACCCAGACGACTAGCGGGGAGCACAGATACGCAGTATTTT.

The rearrangement uses TRBV6-5 and TRBJ1-1; no definite D call. The V gene lost 4 bases and the J gene lost 7 bases, with 10 bases spanning the gap. This CDR3 is 12 amino acids long. Germline assignment: CDR1 MNHEY and CDR2 SVGAGI. The CDR3 here is CASSFTDGEAFF. In nucleotides, the CDR3 is TGTGCCAGCAGTTTCACGGACGGTGAAGCTTTCTTT.

The CDR3 spells CASSLAAGAETRYF. The CDR3 region has the DNA TGTGCCAGCAGCTTGGCCGCGGGGGCAGAGACCCGGTACTTC. The chain links TRBV5-4 to TRBJ2-7; D perhaps matches TRBD2 (7 bases). Trimming removed 0 bases at V and 12 bases at J, with 19 bases between. This CDR3 contains 14 residues. Germline-derived CDR1 and CDR2 are SGHNT and YYREEE (reference sequence).

The chain combines TRBV29-1 with TRBJ2-1; perhaps TRBD2 as D (7 bases). Judging by the DNA end, TRBJ2-7 fits better; the J call may be wrong. Germline CDR1 is SQVTM and CDR2 is ANQGSEA. This CDR3 is built from 15 residues. The CDR3 nucleotides are TGCAGCGTTGTGCCTAATGGCGGGGGCTACAATGAGCAGTACTTC. It codes for CSVVPNGGGYNEQYF.